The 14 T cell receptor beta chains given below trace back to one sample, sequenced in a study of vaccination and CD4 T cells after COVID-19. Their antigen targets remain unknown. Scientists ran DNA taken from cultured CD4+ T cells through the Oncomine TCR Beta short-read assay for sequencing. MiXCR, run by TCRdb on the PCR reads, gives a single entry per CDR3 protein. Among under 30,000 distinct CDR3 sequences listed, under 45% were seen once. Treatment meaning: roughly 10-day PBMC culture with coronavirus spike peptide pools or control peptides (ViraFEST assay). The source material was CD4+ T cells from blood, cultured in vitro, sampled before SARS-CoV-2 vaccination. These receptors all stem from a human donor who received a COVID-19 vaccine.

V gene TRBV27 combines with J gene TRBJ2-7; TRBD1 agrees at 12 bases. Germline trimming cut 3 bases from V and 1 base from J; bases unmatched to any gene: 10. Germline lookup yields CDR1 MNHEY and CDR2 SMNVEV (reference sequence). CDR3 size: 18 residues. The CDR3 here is CASSFQYPGQGASYEQYF. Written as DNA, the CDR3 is TGTGCCAGCAGTTTCCAGTATCCGGGACAGGGGGCTTCCTACGAGCAGTACTTC.

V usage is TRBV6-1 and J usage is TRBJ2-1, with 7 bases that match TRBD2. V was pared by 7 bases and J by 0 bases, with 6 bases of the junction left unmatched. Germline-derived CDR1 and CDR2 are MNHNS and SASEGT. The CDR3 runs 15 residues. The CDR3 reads CASTGRTSSYNEQFF. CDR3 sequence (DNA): TGTGCCAGCACCGGAAGGACTAGCTCCTACAATGAGCAGTTCTTC.

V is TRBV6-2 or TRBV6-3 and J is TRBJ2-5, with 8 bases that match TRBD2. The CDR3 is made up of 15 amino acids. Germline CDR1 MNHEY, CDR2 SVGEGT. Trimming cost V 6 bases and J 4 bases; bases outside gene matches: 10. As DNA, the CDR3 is TGTGCCAGCAGCCTTGCCGGGGGGGGGAGAGAGACCCAGTACTTC. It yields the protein CASSLAGGGRETQYF.

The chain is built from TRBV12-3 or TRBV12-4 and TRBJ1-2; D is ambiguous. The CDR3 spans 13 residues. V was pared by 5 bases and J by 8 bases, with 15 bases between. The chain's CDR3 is CASSQSRGVGYTF. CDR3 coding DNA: TGTGCCAGCAGTCAATCTCGCGGGGTCGGCTACACCTTC.

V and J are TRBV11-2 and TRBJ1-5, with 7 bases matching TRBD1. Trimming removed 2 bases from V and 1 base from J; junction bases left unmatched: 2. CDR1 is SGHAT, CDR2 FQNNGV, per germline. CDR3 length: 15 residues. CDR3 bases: TGTGCCAGCAGCTTACAGGGACAGAGCAATCAGCCCCAGCATTTT. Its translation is CASSLQGQSNQPQHF.

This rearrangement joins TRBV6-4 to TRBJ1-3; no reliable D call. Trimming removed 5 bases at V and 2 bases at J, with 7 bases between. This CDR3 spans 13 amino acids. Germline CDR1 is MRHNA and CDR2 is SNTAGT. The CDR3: CASSLEAGNTIYF. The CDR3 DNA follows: TGTGCCAGCAGTTTGGAGGCTGGAAACACCATATATTTT.

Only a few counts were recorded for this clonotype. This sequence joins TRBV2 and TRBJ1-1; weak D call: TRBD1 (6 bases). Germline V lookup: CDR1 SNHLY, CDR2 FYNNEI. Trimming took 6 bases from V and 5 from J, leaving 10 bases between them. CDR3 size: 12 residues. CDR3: CASRQGVTEAFF. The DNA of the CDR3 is TGTGCCAGCAGACAGGGAGTAACTGAAGCTTTCTTT.

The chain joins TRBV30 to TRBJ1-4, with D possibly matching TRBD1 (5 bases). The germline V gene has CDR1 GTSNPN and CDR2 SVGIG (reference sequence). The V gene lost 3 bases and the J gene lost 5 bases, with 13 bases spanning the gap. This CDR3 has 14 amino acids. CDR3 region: CAWSLGELNEKLFF. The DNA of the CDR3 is TGTGCCTGGAGCTTGGGGGAACTGAATGAAAAACTGTTTTTT.

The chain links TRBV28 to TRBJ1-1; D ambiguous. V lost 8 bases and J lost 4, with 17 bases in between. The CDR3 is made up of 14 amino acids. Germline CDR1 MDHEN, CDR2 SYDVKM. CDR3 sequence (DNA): TGTGCCAGCCGGCTGGGCAGGCAGGTCACTGAAGCTTTCTTT. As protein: CASRLGRQVTEAFF.

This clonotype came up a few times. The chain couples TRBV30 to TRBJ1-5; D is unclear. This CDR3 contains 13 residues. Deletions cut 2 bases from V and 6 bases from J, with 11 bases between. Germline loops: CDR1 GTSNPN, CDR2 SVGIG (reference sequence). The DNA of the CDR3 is TGTGCCTGGAGTTCCGGGTTGGGTCAGCCCCAGCATTTT. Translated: CAWSSGLGQPQHF.

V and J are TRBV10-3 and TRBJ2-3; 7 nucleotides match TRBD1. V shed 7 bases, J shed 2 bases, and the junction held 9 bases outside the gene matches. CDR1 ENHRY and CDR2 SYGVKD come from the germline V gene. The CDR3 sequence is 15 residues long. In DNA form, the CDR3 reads TGTGCCATCACCCAGCTTGAGGGGGCCACAGATACGCAGTATTTT. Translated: CAITQLEGATDTQYF.

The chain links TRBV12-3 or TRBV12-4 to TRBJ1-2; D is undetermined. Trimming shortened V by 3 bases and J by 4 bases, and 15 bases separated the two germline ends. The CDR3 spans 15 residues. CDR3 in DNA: TGTGCCAGCAGTTTTAAGCGGGGATTGGGCTATGGCTACACCTTC. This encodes CASSFKRGLGYGYTF.

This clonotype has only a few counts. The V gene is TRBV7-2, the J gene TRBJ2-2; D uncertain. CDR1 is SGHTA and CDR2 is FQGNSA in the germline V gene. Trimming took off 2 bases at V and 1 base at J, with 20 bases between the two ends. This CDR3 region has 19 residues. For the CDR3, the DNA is TGTGCCAGCAGCTTACGGTCCGGGTTGCTACGTAAGAACACCGGGGAGCTGTTTTTT. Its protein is CASSLRSGLLRKNTGELFF.

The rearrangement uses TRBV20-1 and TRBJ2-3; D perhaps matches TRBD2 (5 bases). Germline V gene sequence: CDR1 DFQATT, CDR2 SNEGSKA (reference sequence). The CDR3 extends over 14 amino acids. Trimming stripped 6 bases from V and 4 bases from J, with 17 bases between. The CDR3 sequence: CSADTSRWADTQYF. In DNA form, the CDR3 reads TGCAGTGCCGATACTAGTCGGTGGGCAGATACGCAGTATTTT.